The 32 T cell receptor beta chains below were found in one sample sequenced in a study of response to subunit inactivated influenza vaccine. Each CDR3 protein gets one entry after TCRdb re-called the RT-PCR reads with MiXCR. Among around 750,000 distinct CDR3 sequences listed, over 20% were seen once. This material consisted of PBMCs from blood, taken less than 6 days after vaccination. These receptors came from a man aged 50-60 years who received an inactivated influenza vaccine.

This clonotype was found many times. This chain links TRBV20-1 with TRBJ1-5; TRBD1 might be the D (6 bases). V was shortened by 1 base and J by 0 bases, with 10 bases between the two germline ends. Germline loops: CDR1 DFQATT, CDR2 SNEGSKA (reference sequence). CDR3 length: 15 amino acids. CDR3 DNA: TGCAGTGCTAGAGGAGGACAGAATAGCAATCAGCCCCAGCATTTT. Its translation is CSARGGQNSNQPQHF.

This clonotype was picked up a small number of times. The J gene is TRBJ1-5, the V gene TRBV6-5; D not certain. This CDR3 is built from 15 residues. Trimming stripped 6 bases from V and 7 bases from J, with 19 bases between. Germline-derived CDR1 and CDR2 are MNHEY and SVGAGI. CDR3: CASRFSSGIGQPQHF. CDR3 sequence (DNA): TGTGCCAGCAGGTTCTCCTCGGGAATTGGGCAGCCCCAGCATTTT.

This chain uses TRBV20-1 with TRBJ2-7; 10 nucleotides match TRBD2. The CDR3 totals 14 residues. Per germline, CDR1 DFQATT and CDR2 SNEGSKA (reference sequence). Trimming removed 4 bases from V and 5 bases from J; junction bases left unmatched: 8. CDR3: CSAKDLAGVHEQYF. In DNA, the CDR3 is TGCAGTGCTAAGGATCTAGCGGGAGTCCACGAGCAGTACTTC.

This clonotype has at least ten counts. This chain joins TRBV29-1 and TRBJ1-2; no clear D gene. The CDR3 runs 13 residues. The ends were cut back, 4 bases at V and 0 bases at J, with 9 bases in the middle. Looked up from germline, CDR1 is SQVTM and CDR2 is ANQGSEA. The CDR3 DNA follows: TGCAGCGTTGTGGGCAGGACTAACTATGGCTACACCTTC. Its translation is CSVVGRTNYGYTF.

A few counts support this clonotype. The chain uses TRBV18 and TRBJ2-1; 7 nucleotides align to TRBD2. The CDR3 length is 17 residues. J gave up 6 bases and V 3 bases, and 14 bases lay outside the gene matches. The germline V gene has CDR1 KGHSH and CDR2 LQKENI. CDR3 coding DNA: TGTGCCAGCTCACCGCCAAGGGGAGGGCCGGATCTCAATGAGCAGTTCTTC. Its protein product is CASSPPRGGPDLNEQFF.

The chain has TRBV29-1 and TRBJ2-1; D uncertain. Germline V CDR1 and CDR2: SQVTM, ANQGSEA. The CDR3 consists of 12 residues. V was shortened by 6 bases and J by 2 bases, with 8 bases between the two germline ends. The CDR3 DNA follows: TGCAGCGTCAAGGTGGCCTACAATGAGCAGTTCTTC. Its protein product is CSVKVAYNEQFF.

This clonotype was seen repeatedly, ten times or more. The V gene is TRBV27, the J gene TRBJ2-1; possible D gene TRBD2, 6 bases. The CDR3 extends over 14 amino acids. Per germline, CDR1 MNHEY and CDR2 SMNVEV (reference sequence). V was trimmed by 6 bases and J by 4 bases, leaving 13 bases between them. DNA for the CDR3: TGTGCCAGCAGAAGGGACTTGGGGTACAATGAGCAGTTCTTC. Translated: CASRRDLGYNEQFF.

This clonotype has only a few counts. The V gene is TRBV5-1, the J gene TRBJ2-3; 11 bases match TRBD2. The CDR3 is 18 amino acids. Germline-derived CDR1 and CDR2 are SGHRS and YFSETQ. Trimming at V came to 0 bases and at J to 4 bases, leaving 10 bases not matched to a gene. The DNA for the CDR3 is TGCGCCAGCAGCTTGGTGATTCAACTAGCGGGGGAGGCAGATACGCAGTATTTT. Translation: CASSLVIQLAGEADTQYF.

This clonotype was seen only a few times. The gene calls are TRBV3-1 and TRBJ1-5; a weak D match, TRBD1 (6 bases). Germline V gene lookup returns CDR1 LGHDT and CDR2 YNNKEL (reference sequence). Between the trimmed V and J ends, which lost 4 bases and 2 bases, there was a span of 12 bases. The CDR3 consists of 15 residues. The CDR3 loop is CASSPSQGRNQPQHF. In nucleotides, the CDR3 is TGTGCCAGCAGCCCCTCGCAGGGGCGCAATCAGCCCCAGCATTTT.

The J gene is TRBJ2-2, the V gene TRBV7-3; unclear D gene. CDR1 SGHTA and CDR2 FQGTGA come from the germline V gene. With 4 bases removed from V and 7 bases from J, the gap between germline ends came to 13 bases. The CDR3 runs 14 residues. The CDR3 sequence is CASSSRALDGELFF. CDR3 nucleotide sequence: TGTGCCAGCAGCTCCCGGGCCCTGGACGGGGAGCTGTTTTTT. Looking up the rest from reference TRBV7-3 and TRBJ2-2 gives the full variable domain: GAGVSQTPSNKVTEKGKYVELRCDPISGHTALYWYRQSLGQGPEFLIYFQGTGAADDSGLPNDRFFAVRPEGSVSTLKIQRTERGDSAVYLCASSSRALDGELFFGEGSRLTVL.

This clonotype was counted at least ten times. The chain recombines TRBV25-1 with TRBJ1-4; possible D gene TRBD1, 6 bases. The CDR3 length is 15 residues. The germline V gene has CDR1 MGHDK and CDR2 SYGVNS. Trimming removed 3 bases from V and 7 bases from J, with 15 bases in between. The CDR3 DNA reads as TGTGCCAGCAGTGATTGGGGGGGCGCAGGTGAAAAACTGTTTTTT. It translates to CASSDWGGAGEKLFF.

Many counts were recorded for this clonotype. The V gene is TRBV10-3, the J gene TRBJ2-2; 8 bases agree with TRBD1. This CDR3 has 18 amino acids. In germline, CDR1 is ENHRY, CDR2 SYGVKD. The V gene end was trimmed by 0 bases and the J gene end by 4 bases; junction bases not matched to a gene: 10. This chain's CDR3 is CAISESGDRRPSTGELFF. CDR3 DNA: TGTGCCATCAGTGAGTCTGGGGACAGGAGACCGTCCACCGGGGAGCTGTTTTTT.

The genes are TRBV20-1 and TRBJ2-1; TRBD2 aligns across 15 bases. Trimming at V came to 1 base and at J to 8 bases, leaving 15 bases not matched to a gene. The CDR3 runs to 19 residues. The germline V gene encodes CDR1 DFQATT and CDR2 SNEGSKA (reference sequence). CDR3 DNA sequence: TGCAGTGCTAGAGGGAGTTTTGCGGGACTAGCGGGAGGAGGGGATGAGCAGTTCTTC. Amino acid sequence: CSARGSFAGLAGGGDEQFF.

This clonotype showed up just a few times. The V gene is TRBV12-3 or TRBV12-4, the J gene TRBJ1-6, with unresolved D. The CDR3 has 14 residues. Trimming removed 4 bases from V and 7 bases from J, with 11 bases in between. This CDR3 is CASSSDTHNSPLHF. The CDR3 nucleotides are TGTGCCAGCAGTTCTGACACTCACAATTCACCCCTCCACTTT.

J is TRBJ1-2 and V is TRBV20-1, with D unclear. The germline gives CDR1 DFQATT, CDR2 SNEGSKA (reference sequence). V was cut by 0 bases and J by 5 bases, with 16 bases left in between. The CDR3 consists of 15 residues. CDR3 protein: CSARDDGSAVYGYTF. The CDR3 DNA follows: TGCAGTGCTAGAGATGACGGGTCCGCAGTGTATGGCTACACCTTC.

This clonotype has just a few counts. In DNA form, the CDR3 reads TGTGCCAGCAGCTCCCTCCATGAGCAGTTCTTC. Amino acid sequence: CASSSLHEQFF. The chain links TRBV7-2 to TRBJ2-1; D remains ambiguous. CDR1 and CDR2 from the germline V gene are SGHTA and FQGNSA. Trimming removed 4 bases at V and 8 bases at J, with 6 bases between. The CDR3 contains 11 residues.

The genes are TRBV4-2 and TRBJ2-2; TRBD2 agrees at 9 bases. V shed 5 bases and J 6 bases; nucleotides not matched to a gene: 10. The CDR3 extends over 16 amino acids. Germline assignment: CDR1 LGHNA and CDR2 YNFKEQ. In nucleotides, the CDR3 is TGTGCCAGCAGCAGGACTAAGCGGGGGGCGGCCGGGGAGCTGTTTTTT. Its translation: CASSRTKRGAAGELFF.

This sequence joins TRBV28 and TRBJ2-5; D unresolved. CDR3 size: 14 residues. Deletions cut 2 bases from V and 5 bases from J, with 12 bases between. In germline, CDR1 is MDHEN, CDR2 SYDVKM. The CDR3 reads CASSLRGPSETQYF. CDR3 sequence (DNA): TGTGCCAGCAGTTTACGAGGACCCTCGGAGACCCAGTACTTC.

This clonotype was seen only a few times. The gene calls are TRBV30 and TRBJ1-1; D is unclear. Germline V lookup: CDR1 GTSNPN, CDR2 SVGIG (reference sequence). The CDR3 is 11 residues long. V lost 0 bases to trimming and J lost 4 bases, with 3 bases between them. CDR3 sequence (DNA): TGTGCCTGGAGTGTTTCCACTGAAGCTTTCTTT. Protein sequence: CAWSVSTEAFF.

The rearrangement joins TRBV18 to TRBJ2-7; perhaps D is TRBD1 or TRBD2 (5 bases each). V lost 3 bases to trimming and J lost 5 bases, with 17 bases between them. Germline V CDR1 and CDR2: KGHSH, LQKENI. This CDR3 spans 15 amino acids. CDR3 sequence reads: CASSPRGSSGNEQYF. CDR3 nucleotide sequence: TGTGCCAGCTCACCTCGGGGCTCCTCCGGGAACGAGCAGTACTTC.

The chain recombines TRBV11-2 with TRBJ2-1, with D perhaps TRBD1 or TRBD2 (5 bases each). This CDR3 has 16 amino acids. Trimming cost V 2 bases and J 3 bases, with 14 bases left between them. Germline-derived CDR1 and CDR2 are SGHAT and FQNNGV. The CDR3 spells CASSLLGDPYYNEQFF. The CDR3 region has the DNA TGTGCCAGCAGCTTACTGGGGGACCCCTACTACAATGAGCAGTTCTTC. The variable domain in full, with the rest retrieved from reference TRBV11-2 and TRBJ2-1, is EAGVAQSPRYKIIEKRQSVAFWCNPISGHATLYWYQQILGQGPKLLIQFQNNGVVDDSQLPKDRFSAERLKGVDSTLKIQPAKLEDSAVYLCASSLLGDPYYNEQFFGPGTRLTVL.

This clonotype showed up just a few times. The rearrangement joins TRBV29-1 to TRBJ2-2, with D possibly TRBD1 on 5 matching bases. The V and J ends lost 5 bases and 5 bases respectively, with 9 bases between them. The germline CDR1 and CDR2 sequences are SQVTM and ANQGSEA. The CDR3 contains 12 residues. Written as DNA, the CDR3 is TGCAGCGTTAGACAGAGTACCGGGGAGCTGTTTTTT. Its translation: CSVRQSTGELFF.

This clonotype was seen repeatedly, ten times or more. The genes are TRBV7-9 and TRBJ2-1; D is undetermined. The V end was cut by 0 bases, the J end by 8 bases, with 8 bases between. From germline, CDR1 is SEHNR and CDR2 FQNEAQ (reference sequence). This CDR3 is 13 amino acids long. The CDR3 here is CASSLAYGDEQFF. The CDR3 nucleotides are TGTGCCAGCAGCTTAGCGTACGGTGATGAGCAGTTCTTC.

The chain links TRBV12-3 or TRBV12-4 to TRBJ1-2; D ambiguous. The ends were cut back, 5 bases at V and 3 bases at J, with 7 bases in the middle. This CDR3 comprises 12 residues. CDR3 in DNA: TGTGCCAGCAGTGACGGCTACTATGGCTACACCTTC. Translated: CASSDGYYGYTF.

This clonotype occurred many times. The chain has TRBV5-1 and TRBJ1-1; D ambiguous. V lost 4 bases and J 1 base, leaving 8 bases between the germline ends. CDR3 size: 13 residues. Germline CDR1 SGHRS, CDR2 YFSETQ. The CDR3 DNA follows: TGCGCCAGCAGCCCTGGTCCGAACACTGAAGCTTTCTTT. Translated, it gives CASSPGPNTEAFF.

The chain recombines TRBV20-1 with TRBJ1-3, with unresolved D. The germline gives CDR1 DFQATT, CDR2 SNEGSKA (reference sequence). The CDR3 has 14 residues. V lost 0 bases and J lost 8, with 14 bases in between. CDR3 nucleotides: TGCAGTGCTAGAGACGTGGGAGGCGAGGACACCATATATTTT. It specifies CSARDVGGEDTIYF.

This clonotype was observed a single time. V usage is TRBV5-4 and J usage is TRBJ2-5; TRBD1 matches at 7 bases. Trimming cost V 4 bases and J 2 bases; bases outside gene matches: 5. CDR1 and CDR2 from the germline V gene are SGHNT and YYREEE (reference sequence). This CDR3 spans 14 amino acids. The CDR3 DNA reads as TGTGCCAGCAGCAGGGACAGCCGACAAGAGACCCAGTACTTC. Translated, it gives CASSRDSRQETQYF.

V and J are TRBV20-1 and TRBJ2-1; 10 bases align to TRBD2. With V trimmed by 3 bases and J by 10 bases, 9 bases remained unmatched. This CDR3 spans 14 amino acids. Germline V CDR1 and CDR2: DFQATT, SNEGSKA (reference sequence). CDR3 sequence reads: CSASRTSGWTEQFF. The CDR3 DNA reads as TGCAGTGCTAGTCGGACTAGCGGATGGACGGAGCAGTTCTTC.

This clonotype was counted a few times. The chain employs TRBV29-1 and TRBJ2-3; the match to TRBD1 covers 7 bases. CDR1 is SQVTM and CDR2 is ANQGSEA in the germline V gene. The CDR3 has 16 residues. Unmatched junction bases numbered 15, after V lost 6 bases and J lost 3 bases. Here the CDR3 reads CSVGKIPGQTTDTQYF. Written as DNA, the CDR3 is TGCAGCGTGGGAAAAATACCGGGACAGACTACAGATACGCAGTATTTT.

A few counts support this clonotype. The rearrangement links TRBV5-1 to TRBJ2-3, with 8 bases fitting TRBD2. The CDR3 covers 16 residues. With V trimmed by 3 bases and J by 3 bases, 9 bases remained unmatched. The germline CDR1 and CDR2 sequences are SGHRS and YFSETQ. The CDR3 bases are TGCGCCAGCAGCTCCTCCAGCGGGAGAGGTACAGATACGCAGTATTTT. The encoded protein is CASSSSSGRGTDTQYF.

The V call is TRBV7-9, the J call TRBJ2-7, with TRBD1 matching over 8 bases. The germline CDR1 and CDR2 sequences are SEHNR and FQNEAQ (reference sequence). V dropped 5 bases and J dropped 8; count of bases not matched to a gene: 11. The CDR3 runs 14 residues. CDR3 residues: CASSPPGQAEKQYF. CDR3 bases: TGTGCCAGCAGCCCGCCGGGACAGGCGGAGAAGCAGTACTTC.

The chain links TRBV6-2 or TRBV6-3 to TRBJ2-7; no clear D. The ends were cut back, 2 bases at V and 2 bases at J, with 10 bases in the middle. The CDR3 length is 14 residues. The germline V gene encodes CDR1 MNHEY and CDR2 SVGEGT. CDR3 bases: TGTGCCAGCAGTTACGCGGAGACAACCTACGAGCAGTACTTC. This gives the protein CASSYAETTYEQYF.